This T cell receptor beta chain was sequenced for a study of T cell responses to AZD1222 COVID-19 vaccine. General study points: Females made up more of the donors, who were largely white British, and clonal diversity may have come out too low.

The CDR3 sequence is 11 residues long. The germline CDR1 and CDR2 sequences are DFQATT and SNEGSKA (reference sequence). V lost 6 bases, J lost 7 bases, and 12 bases lay in between. This clone occurred once. Its antigen is not known. Profiled with immunoSEQ multiplex PCR; TCRdb holds only in-frame clones, not every one. This table holds roughly 100,000 clones, around 90% found once. The gene calls are TRBV20-1 and TRBJ1-2, with D unclear. The specimen was peripheral blood, collected 28 days after the second AZD1222 dose. The clonotype was recovered from an adult who received the AZD1222 COVID-19 vaccine. This chain's CDR3 is CSAPMGSGYTF. The DNA for the CDR3 is TGCAGTGCCCCTATGGGGTCTGGCTACACCTTC.